These 2 T cell receptor beta chains came from one sample sequenced in a study of blood T cell repertoires in COVID-19. Data came from immunoSEQ multiplex PCR; TCRdb stores just in-frame clones and leaves some out. The sample yields 150,000 to 200,000 clones, 89% seen once. The sample was PBMCs or T cells enriched from blood (not recorded which). All receptors come from a woman under 30 who had recovered from COVID-19.

The chain carries TRBV28 and TRBJ1-2, with 10 bases aligning to TRBD1. The CDR3 loop spans 14 amino acids. Per the germline V gene, CDR1 is MDHEN and CDR2 is SYDVKM. The V segment lost 4 bases and the J segment 6 bases; nucleotides outside the gene matches: 5. The CDR3 DNA follows: TGTGCCAGCAGTTATCGGGGACAGGGGAATGGCTACACCTTC. The encoded protein is CASSYRGQGNGYTF.

The V gene is TRBV19, the J gene TRBJ2-2, with a weak D call TRBD1 (5 bases). Germline V gene sequence: CDR1 LNHDA, CDR2 SQIVND (reference sequence). V was cut by 5 bases and J by 0 bases, with 16 bases left in between. This CDR3 is 17 amino acids long. The CDR3 sequence: CASSPLRQTTNTGELFF. CDR3 coding DNA: TGTGCCAGTAGTCCCCTTAGACAGACCACGAACACCGGGGAGCTGTTTTTT.